This T cell receptor (beta chain) was observed in a study of cytomegalovirus exposure and HLA in healthy donors. For the study at large: Ancestry clustering placed 81% of approximately 370 genotyped donors in the Caucasian-associated cluster.

The length of the CDR3 is 14 residues. V lost 1 base to trimming and J lost 8 bases, with 14 bases between them. Germline V CDR1 and CDR2: LGHNA, YSLEER. The study, taken as a whole, reports: In an earlier analysis, productive rearrangement rates for most beta V segments clustered near 90% or 30%. Cytomegalovirus status, reportedly, was diagnosed with high specificity and sensitivity by the classifier. Three of the chains that were CMV-associated were confirmed in vitro to be specific for CMV antigens.

This clone was counted between two and nine times. Its target is unknown. PCR employed 60 Vbeta and 13 Jbeta primers. Data came from immunoSEQ multiplex PCR; TCRdb stores just in-frame clones and leaves some out. The table lists about 200,000 clones, 65% to 85% of them singletons. The genes are TRBV4-3 and TRBJ1-1; D is possibly TRBD1 (6 bases). Specimen: PBMCs. The origin of this receptor is a boy aged 2 to 10 in good health and CMV-seronegative. CDR3 sequence reads: CASSQGLSDREAFF. The CDR3 coding sequence is TGCGCCAGCAGCCAAGGTCTTTCGGACAGAGAAGCTTTCTTT.